These 21 T cell receptor beta chains were all obtained from the same sample, sequenced in a study of early T cells in non-severe SARS-CoV-2 infection. TCRdb ran MiXCR on the 5' RACE reads and lists one entry per CDR3 protein. The table shows about 61,000 distinct CDR3 sequences, with 10% to 11% occurring only once. The sample consisted of whole blood. All receptors derive from an adult who was a healthcare worker with PCR-confirmed SARS-CoV-2 infection or an uninfected control (not recorded which).

There are many counts of this clonotype. CDR3 sequence: CASSYFNPLSSGNTIYF. CDR3 DNA: TGTGCCAGCAGTTACTTTAATCCGTTAAGCTCTGGAAACACCATATATTTT. The chain employs TRBV6-5 and TRBJ1-3, with D unclear. There are 17 residues in the CDR3. V was trimmed by 1 base and J by 0 bases, leaving 13 bases between them. Germline V CDR1 and CDR2: MNHEY, SVGAGI.

Many counts were recorded for this clonotype. The chain recombines TRBV29-1 with TRBJ1-1, with D perhaps matching TRBD1 (5 bases). V gave up 4 bases and J gave up 8 bases, with 11 bases separating them. This CDR3 is built from 11 residues. CDR1 and CDR2 (germline): SQVTM, ANQGSEA. The chain's CDR3 is CSVAPGLEAFF. CDR3 bases: TGCAGCGTTGCCCCGGGACTAGAAGCTTTCTTT.

This clonotype was observed many times. CDR3 sequence: CASRARADYTF. CDR3 bases: TGTGCCAGCAGGGCGCGGGCAGACTACACCTTC. J is TRBJ1-2 and V is TRBV2; D is uncertain. This CDR3 spans 11 amino acids. In germline, CDR1 is SNHLY, CDR2 FYNNEI. V shed 6 bases and J shed 10 bases, with 12 bases lying between them.

This clonotype was counted ten times or more. The rearrangement uses TRBV7-6 and TRBJ1-1, with 7 bases matching TRBD1. J lost 4 bases, V lost 5 bases, and 7 bases had no gene match. Germline assignment: CDR1 SGHVS and CDR2 FNYEAQ. The CDR3 runs 14 residues. Here the CDR3 reads CASSGDSWSTEAFF. CDR3 coding DNA: TGTGCCAGCAGCGGGGACAGTTGGAGCACTGAAGCTTTCTTT.

This clonotype came up many times. The chain joins TRBV6-5 to TRBJ1-1; D is uncertain. Per germline, CDR1 MNHEY and CDR2 SVGAGI. This CDR3 region has 14 residues. The ends were cut back, 0 bases at V and 4 bases at J, with 9 bases in the middle. CDR3 in DNA: TGTGCCAGCAGTTACTCGTTGGGAACCACTGAAGCTTTCTTT. This encodes CASSYSLGTTEAFF.

This clonotype was counted between two and nine times. This chain links TRBV3-1 with TRBJ2-1, with TRBD2 matching over 9 bases. CDR3 length: 15 amino acids. Germline V gene sequence: CDR1 LGHDT, CDR2 YNNKEL (reference sequence). The junction had 9 bases not matched to a gene; V was cut back by 4 bases and J by 8 bases. The CDR3 spells CASSPSGGNSDEQFF. CDR3 coding DNA: TGTGCCAGCAGCCCCAGCGGGGGGAATTCCGATGAGCAGTTCTTC.

This clonotype appeared a few times. The chain has TRBV4-1 and TRBJ2-1; D may be TRBD2 (6 bases). Germline CDR1 MGHRA, CDR2 YSYEKL. V lost 1 base to trimming and J lost 13 bases, with 23 bases between them. The CDR3 spans 16 residues. The CDR3 DNA reads TGCGCCAGCAGCCAAGTTGCGGCGGGACGGAATTTCCTCCAGTTCTTC. Its translation: CASSQVAAGRNFLQFF.

The gene calls are TRBV7-2 and TRBJ2-4; 7 nucleotides agree with TRBD2. Germline V lookup: CDR1 SGHTA, CDR2 FQGNSA. CDR3 length equals 15 residues. J lost 8 bases, V lost 3 bases, and 10 bases had no gene match. The CDR3 DNA follows: TGTGCCAGCAGCTTCGATTCTACCGGGGGGTACATTCAGTACTTC. Translation: CASSFDSTGGYIQYF. The complete variable domain, with remaining parts taken from reference TRBV7-2 and TRBJ2-4, reads GAGVSQSPSNKVTEKGKDVELRCDPISGHTALYWYRQSLGQGLEFLIYFQGNSAPDKSGLPSDRFSAERTGGSVSTLTIQRTQQEDSAVYLCASSFDSTGGYIQYFGAGTRLSVL.

This clonotype occurred a few times. A junction end diverges from the germline sequence, so it may reflect a read error. The gene calls are TRBV9 and TRBJ2-7, with D hard to call. The CDR3 covers 8 residues. Germline CDR1 is SGDLS and CDR2 is YYNGEE. The CDR3 sequence is CASSPRCF. In DNA, the CDR3 is TGTGCCAGCAGCCCACGTTGTTTC.

This sequence joins TRBV29-1 and TRBJ1-4; TRBD1 agrees at 7 bases. The germline CDR1 and CDR2 sequences are SQVTM and ANQGSEA. Trimming took 5 bases from V and 5 from J; bases not matched to a gene: 5. CDR3 size: 13 residues. The chain's CDR3 is CSVLGGANEKLFF. Here the CDR3 DNA reads TGCAGCGTTTTAGGGGGCGCCAATGAAAAACTGTTTTTT.

This clonotype was seen a few times. The chain uses TRBV21-1 and TRBJ1-5; the table's TRBD1 call for D was not verified on the DNA. TRBV21-1 is designated a pseudogene. This CDR3 has 17 amino acids. The CDR3 sequence is CASSKVLGTGGNQPQHF. In DNA, the CDR3 is TGTGCCAGCAGCAAAGTGCTTGGGACAGGGGGCAATCAGCCCCAGCATTTT.

A remark on this clonotype: Since a much larger clone is just one base distant, this may be a read error. The V and J genes are TRBV20-1 and TRBJ2-5; D unclear. CDR3 size: 15 residues. Germline CDR1 and CDR2: DFQATT and SNEGSKA (reference sequence). CDR3: CSADLLTNPVETRYF. CDR3 in DNA: TGCAGTGCTGACCTTCTAACCAACCCGGTAGAGACCCGGTACTTC.

This clonotype was picked up many times. This chain uses TRBV4-3 with TRBJ2-7; D not certain. The CDR3 is 14 residues long. Looked up from germline, CDR1 is LGHNA and CDR2 is YSLEER. The V gene lost 0 bases and the J gene lost 4 bases, with 10 bases spanning the gap. Here the CDR3 DNA reads TGCGCCAGCAGCCAAGAAACCCAGAAATACGAGCAGTACTTC. Translation gives CASSQETQKYEQYF.

This clonotype has ten or more counts. The gene calls are TRBV29-1 and TRBJ1-5; D remains unclear. The CDR3 has 13 residues. Trimming removed 4 bases from V and 4 bases from J, with 11 bases in between. Germline V gene lookup returns CDR1 SQVTM and CDR2 ANQGSEA. The CDR3 region is CSVGGYGNQPQHF. The CDR3, as DNA: TGCAGCGTTGGGGGTTACGGAAATCAGCCCCAGCATTTT.

This clonotype was recorded many times. CDR3 sequence reads: CASSVAGEALGQETQYF. DNA for the CDR3: TGCGCCAGCAGCGTCGCCGGGGAGGCGCTGGGGCAAGAGACCCAGTACTTC. The genes are TRBV10-2 and TRBJ2-5; TRBD2 might be the D (6 bases). CDR3 length equals 17 residues. The germline CDR1 and CDR2 sequences are WSHSY and SAAADI. Trimming removed 6 bases from V and 2 bases from J, with 22 bases in between.

This clonotype was observed many times. The CDR3 here is CSARDDLRQGGTEAFF. The CDR3 region has the DNA TGCAGTGCTAGAGATGACCTCCGACAGGGGGGAACTGAAGCTTTCTTT. This chain uses TRBV20-1 with TRBJ1-1, with 9 bases identical to TRBD1. Germline values: CDR1 DFQATT, CDR2 SNEGSKA (reference sequence). This CDR3 region has 16 residues. V lost 0 bases to trimming and J lost 5 bases; unmatched junction nucleotides: 10.

This clonotype was observed many times. The rearrangement links TRBV29-1 to TRBJ2-7; no clear D gene. V was shortened by 6 bases and J by 1 base, with 16 bases between the two germline ends. CDR3 size: 14 residues. Germline-derived CDR1 and CDR2 are SQVTM and ANQGSEA. The CDR3: CSVEFETNSYEQYF. The CDR3 bases are TGCAGCGTCGAATTCGAGACGAATTCCTACGAGCAGTACTTC.

The V call is TRBV6-6, the J call TRBJ1-3; 7 nucleotides match TRBD1. Germline V gene sequence: CDR1 MNHNY, CDR2 SVGAGI (reference sequence). CDR3 length equals 14 residues. V was clipped by 6 bases and J by 4 bases; unmatched bases: 6. The CDR3 sequence is CASSPTGLGNTIYF. CDR3 sequence (DNA): TGTGCCAGCAGCCCGACAGGGCTCGGAAACACCATATATTTT.

This chain uses TRBV5-1 with TRBJ2-1; tentative D call: TRBD1 (5 bases). Trimming left V 0 bases short and J 3 bases short, with 7 bases between. The length of the CDR3 is 14 residues. Germline V gives CDR1 SGHRS, CDR2 YFSETQ. This CDR3 reads CASSLEGFYNEQFF. Written as DNA, the CDR3 is TGCGCCAGCAGCTTGGAGGGGTTCTACAATGAGCAGTTCTTC. The variable domain in full, with the rest retrieved from reference TRBV5-1 and TRBJ2-1, is KAGVTQTPRYLIKTRGQQVTLSCSPISGHRSVSWYQQTPGQGLQFLFEYFSETQRNKGNFPGRFSGRQFSNSRSEMNVSTLELGDSALYLCASSLEGFYNEQFFGPGTRLTVL.

This clonotype was seen a handful of times. This chain links TRBV6-2 or TRBV6-3 with TRBJ1-6; D call uncertain. The CDR3 is 13 amino acids. Trimming removed 2 bases from V and 7 bases from J, with 6 bases in between. Per germline, CDR1 MNHEY and CDR2 SVGEGT. The CDR3 coding sequence is TGTGCCAGCAGTTACGGCTCAAATTCACCCCTCCACTTT. This translates into CASSYGSNSPLHF.

V is TRBV19 and J is TRBJ1-5, with a possible D match to TRBD1 (6 bases). Germline loops: CDR1 LNHDA, CDR2 SQIVND (reference sequence). This CDR3 region has 15 residues. V gave up 6 bases and J gave up 0 bases, with 12 bases separating them. This chain's CDR3 is CASRERGYSNQPQHF. CDR3 nucleotides: TGTGCCAGTAGGGAAAGGGGGTATAGCAATCAGCCCCAGCATTTT. Supplemented by reference TRBV19 and TRBJ1-5, the full variable domain reads DGGITQSPKYLFRKEGQNVTLSCEQNLNHDAMYWYRQDPGQGLRLIYYSQIVNDFQKGDIAEGYSVSREKKESFPLTVTSAQKNPTAFYLCASRERGYSNQPQHFGDGTRLSIL.